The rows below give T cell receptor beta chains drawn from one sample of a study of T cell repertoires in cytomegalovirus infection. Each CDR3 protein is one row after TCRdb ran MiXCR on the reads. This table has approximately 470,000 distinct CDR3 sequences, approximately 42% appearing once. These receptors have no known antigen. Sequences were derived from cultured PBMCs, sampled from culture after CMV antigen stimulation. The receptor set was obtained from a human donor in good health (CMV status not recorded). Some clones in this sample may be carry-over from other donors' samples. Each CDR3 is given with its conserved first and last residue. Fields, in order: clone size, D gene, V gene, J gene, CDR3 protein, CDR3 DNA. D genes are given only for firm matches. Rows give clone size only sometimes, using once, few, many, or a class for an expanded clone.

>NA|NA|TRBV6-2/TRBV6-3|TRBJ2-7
CASNLPGRTYEQYF
TGTGCCAGCAACCTACCCGGGCGGACCTACGAGCAGTACTTC
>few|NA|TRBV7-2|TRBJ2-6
CASRVGSSGANVLTF
TGTGCCAGCAGGGTAGGGAGCTCTGGGGCCAACGTCCTGACTTTC
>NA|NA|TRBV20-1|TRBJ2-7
CSASPVGYEQYF
TGCAGTGCTAGCCCTGTTGGGTACGAGCAGTACTTC
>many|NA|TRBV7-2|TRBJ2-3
CASSLRGPTDTQYF
TGTGCCAGCAGCTTAAGGGGACCCACAGATACGCAGTATTTT
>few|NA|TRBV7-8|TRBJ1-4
CASSLTGTLGEKLFF
TGTGCCAGCAGCTTAACAGGGACCCTTGGCGAAAAACTGTTTTTT
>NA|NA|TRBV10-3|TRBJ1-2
CAISESRGRTEGYTF
TGTGCCATCAGTGAGTCGAGGGGCCGGACTGAGGGCTACACCTTC
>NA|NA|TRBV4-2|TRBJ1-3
CASSQEGGRVGNTIYF
TGTGCCAGCAGCCAAGAGGGAGGCAGGGTCGGAAACACCATATATTTT
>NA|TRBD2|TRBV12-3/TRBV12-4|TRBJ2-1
CASSATSGSRFEQFF
TGTGCCAGCAGTGCGACTAGCGGGAGCCGGTTTGAGCAGTTCTTC
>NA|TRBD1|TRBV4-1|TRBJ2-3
CASSQPGQGLDTQYF
TGCGCCAGCAGCCAACCGGGACAGGGGTTAGATACGCAGTATTTT
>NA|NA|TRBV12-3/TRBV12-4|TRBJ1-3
CASRKSRVPPGNTIYF
TGTGCCAGCAGAAAATCCAGGGTGCCTCCTGGAAACACCATATATTTT
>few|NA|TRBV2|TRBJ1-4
CASSGVGRGPEKLFF
TGTGCCAGCAGTGGTGTGGGACGGGGGCCTGAAAAACTGTTTTTT
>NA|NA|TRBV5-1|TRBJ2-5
CASSLGAGPGETQYF
TGCGCCAGCAGCTTGGGGGCGGGACCAGGAGAGACCCAGTACTTC
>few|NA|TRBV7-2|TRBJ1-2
CASSSPADGPYGYTF
TGTGCCAGCAGCTCCCCGGCGGATGGCCCCTATGGCTACACCTTC
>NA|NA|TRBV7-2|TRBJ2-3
CASSLAAEVDTQYF
TGTGCCAGCAGCTTAGCGGCCGAGGTGGATACGCAGTATTTT
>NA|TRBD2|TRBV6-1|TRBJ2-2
CASRTTSVTGELFF
TGTGCCAGCAGGACGACTAGCGTTACCGGGGAGCTGTTTTTT
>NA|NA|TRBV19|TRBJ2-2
CASTLLITLSGTGELFF
TGTGCCAGTACCCTACTTATAACGCTTTCGGGCACCGGGGAGCTGTTTTTT
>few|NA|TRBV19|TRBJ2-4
CASRPEALAKNIQYF
TGTGCCAGTAGGCCTGAGGCCCTAGCCAAAAACATTCAGTACTTC
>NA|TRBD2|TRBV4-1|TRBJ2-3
CASSRLAGLDTQYF
TGCGCCAGCAGCCGACTAGCGGGACTGGATACGCAGTATTTT
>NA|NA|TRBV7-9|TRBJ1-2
CASSSPEWAYGYTF
TGTGCCAGCAGCTCGCCAGAGTGGGCCTATGGCTACACCTTC
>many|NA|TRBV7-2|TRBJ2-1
CASSLVGTDYPTYNEQFF
TGTGCCAGCAGCTTAGTTGGGACTGACTACCCTACTTACAATGAGCAGTTCTTC
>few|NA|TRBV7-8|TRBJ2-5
CASSLGANGETQYF
TGTGCCAGCAGCTTAGGAGCAAATGGAGAGACCCAGTACTTC
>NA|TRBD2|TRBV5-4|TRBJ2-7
CASSDQRDYEQYF
TGTGCCAGCAGTGATCAGCGGGACTACGAGCAGTACTTC
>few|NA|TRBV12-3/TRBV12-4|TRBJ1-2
CASSPSGTHGYTF
TGTGCCAGCAGCCCCTCAGGGACGCATGGCTACACCTTC
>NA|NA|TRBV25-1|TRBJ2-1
CASSDPYNEQFF
TGTGCCAGCAGTGATCCCTACAATGAGCAGTTCTTC
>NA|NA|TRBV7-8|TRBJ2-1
CASSSHPPNEQFF
TGTGCCAGCAGCTCCCACCCCCCCAATGAGCAGTTCTTC
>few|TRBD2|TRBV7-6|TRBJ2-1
CASSQPGLAGVLEQFF
TGTGCCAGCAGCCAACCGGGACTAGCGGGAGTCCTTGAGCAGTTCTTC
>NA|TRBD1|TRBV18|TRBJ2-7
CASSPTGGASGGRPYEQYF
TGTGCCAGCTCCCCAACAGGGGGCGCAAGTGGGGGCAGGCCCTACGAGCAGTACTTC
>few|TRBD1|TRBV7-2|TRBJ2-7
CASSPGQGLFSYEQYF
TGTGCCAGCAGCCCAGGACAGGGGCTCTTTTCCTACGAGCAGTACTTC
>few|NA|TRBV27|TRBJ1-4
CASSSNRADNEKLFF
TGTGCCAGCAGTTCGAACAGAGCCGATAATGAAAAACTGTTTTTT
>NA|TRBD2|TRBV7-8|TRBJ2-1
CACSLEAGANEQFF
TGTGCCTGCAGCCTCGAAGCGGGGGCCAATGAGCAGTTCTTC
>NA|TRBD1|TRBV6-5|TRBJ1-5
CATSPTGAANQPQHF
TGTGCCACCTCCCCGACAGGGGCCGCCAATCAGCCCCAGCATTTT
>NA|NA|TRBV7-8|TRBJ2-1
CASSLQSFPYNEQFF
TGTGCCAGCAGCTTACAGTCCTTCCCCTACAATGAGCAGTTCTTC
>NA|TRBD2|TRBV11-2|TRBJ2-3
CASSLNWEGSGGKGDTQYF
TGTGCCAGCAGCCTTAATTGGGAGGGTAGCGGGGGAAAGGGAGATACGCAGTATTTT
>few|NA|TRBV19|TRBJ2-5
CASSETGLETQYF
TGTGCCAGTAGTGAAACAGGGCTGGAGACCCAGTACTTC
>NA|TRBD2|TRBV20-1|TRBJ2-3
CSATPAGGTDTQYF
TGCAGTGCTACCCCAGCGGGAGGCACAGATACGCAGTATTTT
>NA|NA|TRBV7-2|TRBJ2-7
CASSLAGGITYEQYF
TGTGCCAGCAGCTTAGCGGGTGGAATCACCTACGAGCAGTACTTC
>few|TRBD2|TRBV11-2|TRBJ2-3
CASSLGGGSQDTQYF
TGTGCCAGCAGCTTAGGGGGGGGATCGCAAGATACGCAGTATTTT
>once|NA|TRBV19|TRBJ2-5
CASSFYGMETQYF
TGTGCCAGTAGTTTTTATGGGATGGAGACCCAGTACTTC
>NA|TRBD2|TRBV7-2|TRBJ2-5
CASSPQPGLAGVETQYF
TGTGCCAGCAGCCCTCAACCCGGACTAGCGGGAGTAGAGACCCAGTACTTC
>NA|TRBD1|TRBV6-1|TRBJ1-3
CASRRNRGTGNTIYF
TGTGCCAGCAGGCGCAACAGGGGAACTGGAAACACCATATATTTT
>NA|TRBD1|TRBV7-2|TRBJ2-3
CASSIGTETKQYF
TGTGCCAGCAGCATCGGGACAGAAACAAAGCAGTATTTT
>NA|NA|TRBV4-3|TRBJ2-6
CASSQDRSYWGANVLTF
TGCGCCAGCAGCCAAGATAGGAGTTACTGGGGGGCCAACGTCCTGACTTTC
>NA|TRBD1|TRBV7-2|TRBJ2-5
CASSLVTGVGETQYF
TGTGCCAGCAGCTTAGTCACAGGGGTGGGAGAGACCCAGTACTTC
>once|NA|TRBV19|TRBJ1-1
CASRLGVWRGETEAFF
TGTGCCAGTAGGCTGGGAGTATGGCGTGGAGAAACTGAAGCTTTCTTT
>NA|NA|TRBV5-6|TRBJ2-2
CASSSPGWRPGELFF
TGTGCCAGCAGCAGCCCTGGATGGCGCCCCGGGGAGCTGTTTTTT
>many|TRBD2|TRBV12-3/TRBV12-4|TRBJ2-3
CASSFLPSGGAGDTQYF
TGTGCCAGCAGTTTCTTACCTAGCGGGGGAGCGGGGGATACGCAGTATTTT
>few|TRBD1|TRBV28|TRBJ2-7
CASSSPRTGLESEQYF
TGTGCCAGCAGTTCTCCACGGACAGGCCTGGAGTCCGAGCAGTACTTC
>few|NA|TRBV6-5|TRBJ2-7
CASSRTGSGEQYF
TGTGCCAGCAGCCGAACAGGTTCAGGCGAGCAGTACTTC
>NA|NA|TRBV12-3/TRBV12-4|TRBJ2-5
CASSLPLQGQETQYF
TGTGCCAGCAGTTTACCCCTGCAGGGACAAGAGACCCAGTACTTC
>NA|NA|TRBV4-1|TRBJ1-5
CASSQAGGSNQPQHF
TGCGCCAGCAGCCAAGCGGGGGGTAGCAATCAGCCCCAGCATTTT